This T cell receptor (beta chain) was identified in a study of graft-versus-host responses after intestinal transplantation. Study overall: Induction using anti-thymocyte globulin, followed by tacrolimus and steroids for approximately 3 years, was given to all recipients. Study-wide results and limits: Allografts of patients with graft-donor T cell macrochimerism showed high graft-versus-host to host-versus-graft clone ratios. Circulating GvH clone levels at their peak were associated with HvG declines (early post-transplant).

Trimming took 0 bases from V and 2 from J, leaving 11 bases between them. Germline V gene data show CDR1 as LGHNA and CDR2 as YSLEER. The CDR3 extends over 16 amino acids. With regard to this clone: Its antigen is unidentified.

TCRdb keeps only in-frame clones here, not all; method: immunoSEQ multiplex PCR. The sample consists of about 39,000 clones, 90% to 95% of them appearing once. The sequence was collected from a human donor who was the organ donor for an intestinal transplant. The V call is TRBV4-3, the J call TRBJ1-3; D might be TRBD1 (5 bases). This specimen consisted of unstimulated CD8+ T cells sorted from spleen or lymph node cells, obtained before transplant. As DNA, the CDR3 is TGCGCCAGCAGCCAAGATGGGGCGGGGGCTGGAAACACCATATATTTT. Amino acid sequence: CASSQDGAGAGNTIYF.